This TCR beta chain was sequenced for a study of radiotherapy plus CTLA-4 blockade in lung cancer. Findings of the study overall: In blood, tumor-derived TCR clones expanded after radiotherapy plus ipilimumab. Strongest reported response predictors: early blood clone changes and post-radiation interferon-beta.

As concerns this clone: Its antigen remains unknown.

The CDR3 contains 15 residues. Trimming pared 0 bases from V and 4 bases from J, leaving 8 bases between. Germline loops: CDR1 SGHRS, CDR2 YFSETQ. The method was immunoSEQ multiplex PCR; TCRdb's version includes in-frame clones alone and lacks a portion of them. Seen here are 35,000 to 55,000 clones, 65% to 70% observed once, and the top ten hold around 23%. The specimen comprised peripheral blood, sampled from a patient treated with radiotherapy plus ipilimumab. This sequence was found in a human donor with non-small cell lung cancer who had a partial response to radiotherapy plus ipilimumab. This rearrangement joins TRBV5-1 to TRBJ2-6; D is possibly TRBD2 (5 bases). The CDR3 loop reads CASSLVGAGANVLTF. The DNA of the CDR3 is TGCGCCAGCAGCTTGGTGGGAGCCGGGGCCAACGTCCTGACTTTC.